This T cell receptor (beta chain) was found in a study of T-cell reconstitution after alpha-beta-depleted transplantation in children. The CDR3 spans 16 residues. V lost 0 bases, J lost 2 bases, and 8 bases stayed unmatched. The germline V gene encodes CDR1 SGDLS and CDR2 YYNGEE. It was with unique molecular identifiers that the TCRbeta library was prepared. Using its own MiXCR run on the PCR reads, TCRdb lists one record per CDR3 protein. The repertoire has approximately 350,000 distinct CDR3 sequences, about 14% of them found once; the top ten carry over 3.5%. This TCR was sampled from a human donor who donated a stem cell graft to a child with Fanconi anemia. This specimen was PBMCs, taken from the stem cell graft. The chain uses TRBV9 and TRBJ2-7; 7 positions agree with TRBD1. CDR3 region: CASSVASGQNPYEQYF. The CDR3 DNA is TGTGCCAGCAGCGTAGCGTCGGGACAGAACCCCTACGAGCAGTACTTC.